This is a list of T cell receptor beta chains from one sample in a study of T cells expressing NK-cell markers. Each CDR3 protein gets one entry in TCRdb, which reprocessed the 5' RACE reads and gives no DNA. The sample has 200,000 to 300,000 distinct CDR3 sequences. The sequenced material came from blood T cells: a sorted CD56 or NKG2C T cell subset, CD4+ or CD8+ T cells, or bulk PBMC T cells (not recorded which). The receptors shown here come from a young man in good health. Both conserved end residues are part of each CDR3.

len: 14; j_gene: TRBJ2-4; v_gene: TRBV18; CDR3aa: CASSPVKGRPTQYF
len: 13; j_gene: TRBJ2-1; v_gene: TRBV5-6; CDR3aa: CASSSPSAGKQFF
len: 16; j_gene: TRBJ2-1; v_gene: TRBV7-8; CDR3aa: CASSLVQGVYDNEQFF
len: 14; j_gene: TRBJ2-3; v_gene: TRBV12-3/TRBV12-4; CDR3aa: CASSDLASTDTQYF
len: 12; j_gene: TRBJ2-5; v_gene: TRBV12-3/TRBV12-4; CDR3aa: CASSFRVETQYF
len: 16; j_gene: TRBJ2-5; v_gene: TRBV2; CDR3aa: CASRTLLGLALETQYF
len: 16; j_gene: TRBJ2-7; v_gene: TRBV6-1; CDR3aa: CASSQKTLWGQAEQYF
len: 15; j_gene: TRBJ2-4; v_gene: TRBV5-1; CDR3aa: CASSPTAITKNIQYF
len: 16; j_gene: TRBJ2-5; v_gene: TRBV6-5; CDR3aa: CASSYSRLASQETQYF
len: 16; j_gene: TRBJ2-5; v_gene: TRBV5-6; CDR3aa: CASSFRLLLEPETQYF
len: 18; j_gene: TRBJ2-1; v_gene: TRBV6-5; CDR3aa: CASRIGTGDSGFYNEQFF
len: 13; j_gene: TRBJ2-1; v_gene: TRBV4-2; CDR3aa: CASSRWGGDEQFF
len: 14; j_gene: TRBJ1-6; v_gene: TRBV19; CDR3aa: CASTEATGTSPLHF
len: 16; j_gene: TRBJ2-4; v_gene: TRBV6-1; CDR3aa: CASSKTVSLAKNIQYF
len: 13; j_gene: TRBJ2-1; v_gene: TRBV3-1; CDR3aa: CASSQDRSHEQFF
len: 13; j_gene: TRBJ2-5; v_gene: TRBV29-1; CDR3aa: CSVGGGTSETQYF
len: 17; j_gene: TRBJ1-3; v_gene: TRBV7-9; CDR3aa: CASSFSGTGGGRNTIYF
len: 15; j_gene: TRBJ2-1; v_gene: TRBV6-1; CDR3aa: CASRLEPASGTEQFF
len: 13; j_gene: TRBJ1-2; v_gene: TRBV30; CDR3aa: CAWSTKGDYGYTF
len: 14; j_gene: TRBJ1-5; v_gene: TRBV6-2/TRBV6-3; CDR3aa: CASSATGTYQPQHF
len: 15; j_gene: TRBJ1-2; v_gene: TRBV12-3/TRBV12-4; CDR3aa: CASSLAGGRTAGYTF
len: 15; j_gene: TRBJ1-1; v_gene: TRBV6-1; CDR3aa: CASNHEGGSSTEAFF
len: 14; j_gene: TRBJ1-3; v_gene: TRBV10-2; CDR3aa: CASWGQGSGNTIYF
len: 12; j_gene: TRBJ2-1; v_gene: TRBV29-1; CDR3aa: CSVAGTWTEQFF
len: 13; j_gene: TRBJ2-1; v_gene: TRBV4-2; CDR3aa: CASSQVSDSARFF
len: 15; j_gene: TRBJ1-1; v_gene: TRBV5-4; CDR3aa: CASSLPSRVNTEAFF
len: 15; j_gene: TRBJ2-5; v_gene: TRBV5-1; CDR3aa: CASSPGAGGQETQYF
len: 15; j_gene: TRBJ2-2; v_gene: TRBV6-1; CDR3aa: CASSQGHTNTGELFF
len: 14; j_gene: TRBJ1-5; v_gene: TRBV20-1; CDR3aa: CSARGTEGGQPQHF
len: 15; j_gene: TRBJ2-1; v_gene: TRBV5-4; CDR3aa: CASSPTGGPNNEQFF
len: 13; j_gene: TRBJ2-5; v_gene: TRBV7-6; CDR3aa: CASRASGTETQYF
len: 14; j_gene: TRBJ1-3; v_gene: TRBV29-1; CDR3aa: CSVADWGLGNTIYF
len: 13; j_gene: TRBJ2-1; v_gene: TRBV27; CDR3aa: CASSVPYRGKQFF
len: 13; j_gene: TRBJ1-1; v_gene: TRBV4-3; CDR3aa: CASSGVVNTEAFF
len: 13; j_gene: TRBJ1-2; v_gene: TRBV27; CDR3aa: CASSPDRVTGYTF
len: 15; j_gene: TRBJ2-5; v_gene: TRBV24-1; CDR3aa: CATSDRRASQETQYF
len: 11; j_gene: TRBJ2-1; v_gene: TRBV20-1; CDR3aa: CSAEGWDEQFF
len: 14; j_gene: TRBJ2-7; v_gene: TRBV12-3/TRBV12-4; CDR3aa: CASSFAGDHYEQYF
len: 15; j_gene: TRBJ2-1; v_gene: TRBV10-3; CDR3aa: CATEDTRRGDNEQFF
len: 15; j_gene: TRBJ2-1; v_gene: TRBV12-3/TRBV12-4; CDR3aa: CASTLRSGVKNEQFF
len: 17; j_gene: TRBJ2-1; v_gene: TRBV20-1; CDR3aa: CSARDLVGGISYNEQFF
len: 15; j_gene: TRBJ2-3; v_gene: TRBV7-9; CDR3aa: CASSSPQAVPDTQYF
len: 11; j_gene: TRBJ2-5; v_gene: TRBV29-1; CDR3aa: CSVALGETQYF
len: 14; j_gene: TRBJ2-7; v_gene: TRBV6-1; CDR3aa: CASSFGQVQYEQYF
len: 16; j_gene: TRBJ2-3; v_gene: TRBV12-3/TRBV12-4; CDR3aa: CASSPSPGGIMNTQYF
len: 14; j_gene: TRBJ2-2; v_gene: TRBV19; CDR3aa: CASSGLAGTGELFF
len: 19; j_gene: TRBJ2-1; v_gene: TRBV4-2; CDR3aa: CASSQDLPRLAGVYNEQFF
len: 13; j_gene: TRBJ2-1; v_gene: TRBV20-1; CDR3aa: CSATGQNYNEQFF
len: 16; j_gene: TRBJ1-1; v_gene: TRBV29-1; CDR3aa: CSASGSALSRITEAFF
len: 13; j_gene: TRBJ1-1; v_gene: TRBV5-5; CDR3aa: CASSLVAEEEAFF
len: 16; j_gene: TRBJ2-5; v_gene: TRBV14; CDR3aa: CASSQVSRGASGTQYF
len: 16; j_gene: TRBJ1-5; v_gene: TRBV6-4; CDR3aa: CASNRQADRFNQPQHF
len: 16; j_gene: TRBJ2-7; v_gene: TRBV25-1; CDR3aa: CASRKPNRARYYEQYF
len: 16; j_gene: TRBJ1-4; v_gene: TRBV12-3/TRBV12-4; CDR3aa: CASSFGAGATNEKLFF
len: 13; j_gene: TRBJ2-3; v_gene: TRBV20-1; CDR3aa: CSAGSGPTDTQYF
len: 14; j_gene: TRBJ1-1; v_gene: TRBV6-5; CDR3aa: CASSYSVQNTEAFF
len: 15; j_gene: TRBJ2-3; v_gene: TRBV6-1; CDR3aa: CASRIFRDGTDTQYF
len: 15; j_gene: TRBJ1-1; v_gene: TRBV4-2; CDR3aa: CASSQDADRNTEAFF
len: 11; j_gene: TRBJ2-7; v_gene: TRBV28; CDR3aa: CASSAPYEQYF
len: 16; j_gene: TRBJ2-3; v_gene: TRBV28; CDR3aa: CASSLLSTSDTDTQYF